This entry lists 2 T cell receptor beta chains sequenced from one sample in a study of T cell responses to AZD1222 COVID-19 vaccine. The data were produced by immunoSEQ multiplex PCR, yet TCRdb's version contains in-frame clones alone and is incomplete. The data contain more than 120,000 clones, about 90% of them seen just once; the ten biggest clones take up over 8.5%. Sequencing was performed on peripheral blood, taken 28 days after the second AZD1222 dose. These receptors were obtained from an adult who received the AZD1222 COVID-19 vaccine.

This sequence joins TRBV12-3 or TRBV12-4 and TRBJ1-4, with TRBD1 as a possible D gene (5 bases). The V end lost 8 bases, the J end lost 8 bases, and 15 bases lay between the germline ends. This CDR3 contains 13 residues. The CDR3 is CASGLAGEEKLFF. The CDR3 DNA sequence: TGTGCCAGCGGGTTAGCGGGGGAGGAAAAACTGTTTTTT.

The rearrangement links TRBV27 to TRBJ1-5, with 9 nucleotides matching TRBD1. The V gene's germline CDR1 is MNHEY and CDR2 SMNVEV (reference sequence). The V gene end was trimmed by 10 bases and the J gene end by 6 bases; junction bases not matched to a gene: 10. The CDR3 sequence is 14 residues long. The DNA of the CDR3 is TGTGCCACCGGGCCGGGACAGGGTTTTCAGCCCCAGCATTTT. Translation: CATGPGQGFQPQHF.